Following are 29 T cell receptor beta chains from one sample sequenced in a study of cytomegalovirus exposure and HLA in healthy donors. TCRdb's table, derived via immunoSEQ multiplex PCR, lists solely in-frame clones and lacks some. Of a few hundred thousand clones detected, approximately 90% appear once; the ten largest clones hold roughly 1%. Specimen: PBMCs. The receptors were gathered from a woman under 30 in good health and CMV-seronegative.

The chain couples TRBV11-2 to TRBJ2-1; TRBD2 agrees at 7 bases. With V trimmed by 4 bases and J by 8 bases, 11 bases remained unmatched. The CDR3 is 15 residues long. Per the germline V gene, CDR1 is SGHAT and CDR2 is FQNNGV. The CDR3 DNA is TGTGCCAGCAGCTCTCCCAAGACTAGCATCCATGAGCAGTTCTTC. Protein: CASSSPKTSIHEQFF. The whole variable domain, filled in from reference TRBV11-2 and TRBJ2-1, reads EAGVAQSPRYKIIEKRQSVAFWCNPISGHATLYWYQQILGQGPKLLIQFQNNGVVDDSQLPKDRFSAERLKGVDSTLKIQPAKLEDSAVYLCASSSPKTSIHEQFFGPGTRLTVL.

The chain recombines TRBV29-1 with TRBJ2-2, with 7 positions matching TRBD2. Germline values: CDR1 SQVTM, CDR2 ANQGSEA. The V segment lost 4 bases and the J segment 6 bases; nucleotides outside the gene matches: 8. The CDR3 runs 14 residues. The CDR3 region has the DNA TGCAGCGTTGCACTAGCGAGGGTGGCCGGGGAGCTGTTTTTT. Protein: CSVALARVAGELFF.

V usage is TRBV19 and J usage is TRBJ2-1; 8 positions agree with TRBD2. The CDR3 covers 16 residues. Germline CDR1 LNHDA, CDR2 SQIVND (reference sequence). Losses at the gene ends were 6 bases for V and 0 bases for J; bases not matched to a gene: 7. This CDR3 reads CASRLAAASSYNEQFF. The CDR3 region has the DNA TGTGCCAGTAGACTAGCGGCTGCGAGCTCCTACAATGAGCAGTTCTTC.

The chain carries TRBV7-9 and TRBJ2-7; 8 bases align to TRBD1. Germline V gene lookup returns CDR1 SEHNR and CDR2 FQNEAQ (reference sequence). The ends lost 4 bases at V and 4 bases at J; junction bases unmatched: 12. The CDR3 covers 16 residues. CDR3 sequence reads: CASSSGGQARRYEQYF. The CDR3 coding sequence is TGTGCCAGCAGCTCAGGGGGACAGGCGCGGAGGTACGAGCAGTACTTC.

The genes are TRBV28 and TRBJ2-2, with TRBD2 identical over 14 bases. Trimming removed 4 bases from V and 6 bases from J; junction bases left unmatched: 10. Germline V gene lookup returns CDR1 MDHEN and CDR2 SYDVKM. This CDR3 has 18 residues. This chain's CDR3 is CASSSLTSGRVSAGELFF. The CDR3 DNA reads TGTGCCAGCAGTTCCCTGACTAGCGGGAGGGTTAGTGCCGGGGAGCTGTTTTTT.

The gene calls are TRBV7-2 and TRBJ2-6, with D hard to call. With 5 bases removed from V and 2 bases from J, the gap between germline ends came to 7 bases. Germline V CDR1 and CDR2: SGHTA, FQGNSA. This CDR3 comprises 14 residues. This CDR3 is CASSIPPGANVLTF. Written as DNA, the CDR3 is TGTGCCAGCAGCATCCCTCCTGGGGCCAACGTCCTGACTTTC.

The J gene is TRBJ2-1, the V gene TRBV5-1; 12 bases map to TRBD2. Germline CDR1 and CDR2: SGHRS and YFSETQ. V lost 6 bases and J lost 6; bases outside the gene matches: 4. This CDR3 contains 14 residues. CDR3 sequence (DNA): TGCGCCAGCACAGGACTAGCGGGGACCAATGAGCAGTTCTTC. This translates into CASTGLAGTNEQFF. The whole variable domain, filled in from reference TRBV5-1 and TRBJ2-1, reads KAGVTQTPRYLIKTRGQQVTLSCSPISGHRSVSWYQQTPGQGLQFLFEYFSETQRNKGNFPGRFSGRQFSNSRSEMNVSTLELGDSALYLCASTGLAGTNEQFFGPGTRLTVL.

The chain joins TRBV28 to TRBJ1-5; D ambiguous. There are 15 residues in the CDR3. Germline V gives CDR1 MDHEN, CDR2 SYDVKM. The V gene lost 8 bases and the J gene lost 6 bases, with 20 bases spanning the gap. The CDR3 spells CASGGHNPGSQPQHF. Written as DNA, the CDR3 is TGTGCCAGCGGTGGGCATAACCCGGGGAGTCAGCCCCAGCATTTT.

The CDR3 sequence is CAWKGLAGVGEQFF. Here the CDR3 DNA reads TGTGCCTGGAAAGGACTAGCGGGAGTAGGAGAGCAGTTCTTC. This rearrangement joins TRBV30 to TRBJ2-1, with TRBD2 identical over 13 bases. CDR1 is GTSNPN, CDR2 SVGIG, per germline (reference sequence). The CDR3 spans 14 residues. V dropped 4 bases and J dropped 10; count of bases not matched to a gene: 7. The whole variable domain, remainder taken from reference TRBV30 and TRBJ2-1, is SQTIHQWPATLVQPVGSPLSLECTVEGTSNPNLYWYRQAAGRGLQLLFYSVGIGQISSEVPQNLSASRPQDRQFILSSKKLLLSDSGFYLCAWKGLAGVGEQFFGPGTRLTVL.

The rearrangement uses TRBV7-2 and TRBJ2-7, with 7 bases matching TRBD2. Germline V lookup: CDR1 SGHTA, CDR2 FQGNSA. The CDR3 contains 15 residues. Trimming cost V 5 bases and J 3 bases; bases outside gene matches: 10. Here the CDR3 DNA reads TGTGCCAGCAGCGGAGGTGCGGGAGTGGACTACGAGCAGTACTTC. Translated: CASSGGAGVDYEQYF.

V gene TRBV10-3 combines with J gene TRBJ2-2; 13 positions agree with TRBD2. The germline V gene has CDR1 ENHRY and CDR2 SYGVKD. J lost 6 bases, V lost 10 bases, and 5 bases had no gene match. The CDR3 sequence is 14 residues long. CDR3 coding DNA: TGTGCCAGCCGGACTAGCGGGAGTGCCGGGGAGCTGTTTTTT. This translates into CASRTSGSAGELFF.

The chain employs TRBV5-1 and TRBJ1-1; D not certain. V shed 0 bases and J shed 0 bases, with 12 bases lying between them. Germline V lookup: CDR1 SGHRS, CDR2 YFSETQ. The CDR3 spans 16 residues. This CDR3 is CASSLGAGMMNTEAFF. The CDR3 region has the DNA TGCGCCAGCAGCTTGGGGGCAGGAATGATGAACACTGAAGCTTTCTTT.

The chain recombines TRBV5-8 with TRBJ2-6; 9 positions agree with TRBD1. After removal of 6 bases from V and 1 base from J, the junction contained 5 bases not matched to a gene. The CDR3 length is 16 residues. Germline V lookup: CDR1 SGHTS, CDR2 YDEGEE. The chain's CDR3 is CASNVQGASGANVLTF. The CDR3 region has the DNA TGTGCCAGCAACGTACAGGGGGCGTCTGGGGCCAACGTCCTGACTTTC.

The chain joins TRBV11-2 to TRBJ2-7; TRBD2 matches 11 bases. This CDR3 spans 16 amino acids. After removal of 5 bases from V and 4 bases from J, the junction contained 10 bases not matched to a gene. The germline gives CDR1 SGHAT, CDR2 FQNNGV. CDR3 in DNA: TGTGCCAGCAGCCTGACTAGCGGGATGGGAAGATACGAGCAGTACTTC. Encoded protein: CASSLTSGMGRYEQYF.

The chain links TRBV27 to TRBJ1-6; 9 bases match TRBD1. There are 14 residues in the CDR3. From germline, CDR1 is MNHEY and CDR2 SMNVEV (reference sequence). J lost 9 bases, V lost 5 bases, and 5 bases had no gene match. DNA of the CDR3: TGTGCCAGCAGTCAGGGACAGGGCTCTTCACCCCTCCACTTT. It specifies CASSQGQGSSPLHF.

The CDR3 loop reads CASSSGTGVTHEQYF. The CDR3 DNA follows: TGCGCCAGCAGCTCCGGGACAGGGGTAACCCACGAGCAGTACTTC. V and J are TRBV5-1 and TRBJ2-7; 10 bases fit TRBD1. J gave up 5 bases and V 3 bases, and 8 bases lay outside the gene matches. This CDR3 has 15 amino acids. In germline, CDR1 is SGHRS, CDR2 YFSETQ.

The chain joins TRBV28 to TRBJ2-2, with 9 bases matching TRBD2. V lost 6 bases to trimming and J lost 5 bases; unmatched junction nucleotides: 4. CDR1 and CDR2 from the germline V gene are MDHEN and SYDVKM. The CDR3 consists of 14 residues. CDR3 sequence: CASRAGGPTGELFF. DNA of the CDR3: TGTGCCAGCAGGGCGGGAGGGCCAACCGGGGAGCTGTTTTTT.

The V call is TRBV2, the J call TRBJ1-1, with D maybe TRBD1 (6 bases). Deletions cut 10 bases from V and 0 bases from J, with 15 bases between. The CDR3 covers 14 residues. Germline V gene lookup returns CDR1 SNHLY and CDR2 FYNNEI. This CDR3 is CATRTGILNTEAFF. The CDR3 nucleotides read TGTGCCACCAGAACAGGGATTCTGAACACTGAAGCTTTCTTT.

The V and J genes are TRBV27 and TRBJ1-3, with D maybe TRBD1 (5 bases). Trimming took 1 base from V and 4 from J, leaving 11 bases between them. The CDR3 covers 15 residues. In germline, CDR1 is MNHEY, CDR2 SMNVEV (reference sequence). CDR3 nucleotide sequence: TGTGCCAGCAGTTTATTAGGGGAAGCGGGAAACACCATATATTTT. It codes for CASSLLGEAGNTIYF.

V gene TRBV27 combines with J gene TRBJ1-1; a weak D match, TRBD1 (6 bases). CDR3 length: 13 residues. From germline, CDR1 is MNHEY and CDR2 SMNVEV (reference sequence). The V gene lost 3 bases and the J gene lost 5 bases, with 10 bases spanning the gap. The CDR3 sequence is CASSFTGWTEAFF. The CDR3 DNA reads TGTGCCAGCAGTTTCACAGGGTGGACTGAAGCTTTCTTT.

The chain has TRBV29-1 and TRBJ2-1; D is undetermined. The V end lost 6 bases, the J end lost 4 bases, and 13 bases lay between the germline ends. The CDR3 loop spans 13 amino acids. Germline assignment: CDR1 SQVTM and CDR2 ANQGSEA. The CDR3 sequence: CSVEAVAYNEQFF. For the CDR3, the DNA is TGCAGCGTCGAGGCCGTGGCGTACAATGAGCAGTTCTTC.

The CDR3 region is CASSLARGSNQPQHF. The CDR3 DNA reads TGTGCCAGCAGCTTAGCGCGAGGGAGCAATCAGCCCCAGCATTTT. The chain employs TRBV7-6 and TRBJ1-5; D is unclear. The CDR3 runs to 15 residues. Germline loops: CDR1 SGHVS, CDR2 FNYEAQ. V lost 0 bases to trimming and J lost 1 base, with 7 bases between them. Together with reference TRBV7-6 and TRBJ1-5, the CDR3 gives the full variable domain: GAGVSQSPRYKVTKRGQDVALRCDPISGHVSLYWYRQALGQGPEFLTYFNYEAQQDKSGLPNDRFSAERPEGSISTLTIQRTEQRDSAMYRCASSLARGSNQPQHFGDGTRLSIL.

The chain is built from TRBV10-3 and TRBJ1-4; a possible D gene is TRBD1 (5 bases). V was trimmed by 6 bases and J by 0 bases, leaving 8 bases between them. The CDR3 extends over 14 amino acids. Germline lookup yields CDR1 ENHRY and CDR2 SYGVKD. CDR3 sequence: CAIRWTPTNEKLFF. The CDR3 DNA is TGTGCCATCAGGTGGACACCAACTAATGAAAAACTGTTTTTT.

V usage is TRBV6-1 and J usage is TRBJ2-7, with D tentatively TRBD2 (7 bases). V was clipped by 2 bases and J by 1 base, with 12 bases between them. Germline values: CDR1 MNHNS, CDR2 SASEGT. The CDR3 extends over 15 amino acids. The chain's CDR3 is CASSESGGKSYEQYF. The CDR3, as DNA: TGTGCCAGCAGTGAATCGGGGGGCAAGTCCTACGAGCAGTACTTC.

The gene calls are TRBV18 and TRBJ2-6, with D possibly matching TRBD2 (5 bases). V lost 4 bases and J 4 bases, leaving 17 bases between the germline ends. The CDR3 has 17 amino acids. In germline, CDR1 is KGHSH, CDR2 LQKENI. The CDR3 reads CASSLDGTGSGANVLTF. Written as DNA, the CDR3 is TGTGCCAGCTCACTGGACGGTACGGGGTCCGGGGCCAACGTCCTGACTTTC.

The chain carries TRBV28 and TRBJ1-3, with unresolved D. Looked up from germline, CDR1 is MDHEN and CDR2 is SYDVKM. Trimming left V 3 bases short and J 2 bases short, with 8 bases between. This CDR3 spans 14 amino acids. CDR3 sequence reads: CASSLLGAGNTIYF. The CDR3 nucleotides read TGTGCCAGCAGTTTGTTGGGAGCTGGAAACACCATATATTTT. Complete variable domain (other parts from reference TRBV28 and TRBJ1-3): DVKVTQSSRYLVKRTGEKVFLECVQDMDHENMFWYRQDPGLGLRLIYFSYDVKMKEKGDIPEGYSVSREKKERFSLILESASTNQTSMYLCASSLLGAGNTIYFGEGSWLTVV.

J is TRBJ2-7 and V is TRBV7-7, with a tentative D call TRBD2 (6 bases). The CDR3 extends over 15 amino acids. V lost 5 bases and J 2 bases, leaving 16 bases between the germline ends. CDR1 SSHAT and CDR2 FNYEAQ come from the germline V gene (reference sequence). The CDR3 loop is CASSPGTGNTYEQYF. CDR3 in DNA: TGTGCCAGCAGCCCCGGGACTGGGAATACCTACGAGCAGTACTTC. Full variable domain (outside the CDR3, taken from reference TRBV7-7 and TRBJ2-7): GAGVSQSPRYKVTKRGQDVTLRCDPISSHATLYWYQQALGQGPEFLTYFNYEAQPDKSGLPSDRFSAERPEGSISTLTIQRTEQRDSAMYRCASSPGTGNTYEQYFGPGTRLTVT.

The chain has TRBV19 and TRBJ1-2; TRBD1 agrees at 7 bases. Per germline, CDR1 LNHDA and CDR2 SQIVND (reference sequence). After removal of 5 bases from V and 8 bases from J, the junction contained 5 bases not matched to a gene. The CDR3 length is 12 residues. The CDR3 DNA reads as TGTGCCAGTAGTTACAGGGGTGGCGGCTACACCTTC. Its translation: CASSYRGGGYTF. The variable domain in full, completed from reference TRBV19 and TRBJ1-2, reads DGGITQSPKYLFRKEGQNVTLSCEQNLNHDAMYWYRQDPGQGLRLIYYSQIVNDFQKGDIAEGYSVSREKKESFPLTVTSAQKNPTAFYLCASSYRGGGYTFGSGTRLTVV.

V and J are TRBV4-2 and TRBJ2-3, with 9 bases lining up with TRBD2. V shed 0 bases and J 4 bases; nucleotides not matched to a gene: 5. This CDR3 has 16 residues. Germline lookup yields CDR1 LGHNA and CDR2 YNFKEQ. The CDR3 reads CASSQEQAGGADTQYF. DNA of the CDR3: TGTGCCAGCAGCCAAGAACAAGCGGGAGGCGCAGATACGCAGTATTTT.